This T cell receptor beta chain was observed in a study of T-cell reconstitution after alpha-beta-depleted transplantation in children. V lost 0 bases, J lost 4 bases, and 8 bases lay in between. The CDR3 contains 15 residues. Per the germline V gene, CDR1 is SGHRS and CDR2 is YFSETQ. Library preparation (for TCRbeta) was performed with unique molecular identifiers. TCRdb reprocessed the PCR reads with MiXCR, giving one entry per CDR3 protein. The sample consists of about 440,000 distinct CDR3 sequences, over 40% of them appearing once. This sequence was found in a girl aged 2-10 years with aplastic anemia, due to receive a stem cell transplant. The V and J genes are TRBV5-1 and TRBJ2-6; D is undetermined. Sequences were derived from PBMCs, sampled before TCRalphabeta/CD19-depleted stem cell transplant. CDR3 sequence: CASSLGETGANVLTF. CDR3 nucleotides: TGCGCCAGCAGCTTGGGGGAAACCGGGGCCAACGTCCTGACTTTC.